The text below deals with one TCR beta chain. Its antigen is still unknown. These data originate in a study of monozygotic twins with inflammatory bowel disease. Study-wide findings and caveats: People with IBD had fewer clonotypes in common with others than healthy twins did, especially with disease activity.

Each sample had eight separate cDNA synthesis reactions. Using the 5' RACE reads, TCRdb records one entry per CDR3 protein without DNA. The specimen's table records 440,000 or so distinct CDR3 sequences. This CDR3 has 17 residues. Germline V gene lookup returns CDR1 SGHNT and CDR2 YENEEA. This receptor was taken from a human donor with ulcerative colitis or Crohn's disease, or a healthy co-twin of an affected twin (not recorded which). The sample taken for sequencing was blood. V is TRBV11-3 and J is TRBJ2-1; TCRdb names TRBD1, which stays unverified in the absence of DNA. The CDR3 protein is CASSLKGTTGEENEQFF.